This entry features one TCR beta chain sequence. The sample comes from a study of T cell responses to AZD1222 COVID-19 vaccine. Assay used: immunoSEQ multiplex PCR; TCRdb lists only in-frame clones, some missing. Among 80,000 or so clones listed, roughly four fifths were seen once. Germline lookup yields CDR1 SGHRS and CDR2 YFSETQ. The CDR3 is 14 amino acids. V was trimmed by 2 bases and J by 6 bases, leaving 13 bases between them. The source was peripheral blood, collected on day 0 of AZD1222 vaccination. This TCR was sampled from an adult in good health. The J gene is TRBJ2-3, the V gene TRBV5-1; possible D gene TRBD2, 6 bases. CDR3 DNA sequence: TGCGCCAGCAGCTTTGCTAGCGAAGGGGATACGCAGTATTTT. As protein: CASSFASEGDTQYF.